Below are 21 T cell receptor beta chains sequenced from a single sample in a study of identical twins. TCRdb reprocessed the 5' RACE reads with MiXCR, giving one entry per CDR3 protein. The sample contains hundreds of thousands of distinct CDR3 sequences, 10% to 15% of which appear only once. These data also formed part of another study, on yellow fever vaccine responses in identical twins.

Sequencing used PBMCs. Source of these receptors: a woman between 18 and 29 years old in good health.

The chain uses TRBV6-2 or TRBV6-3 and TRBJ2-2; the D is unclear. Germline CDR1 and CDR2: MNHEY and SVGEGT. CDR3 length: 15 amino acids. Trimming removed 2 bases from V and 0 bases from J, with 7 bases in between. The CDR3 DNA sequence: TGTGCCAGCAGTTACAGTCCGTCGAACACCGGGGAGCTGTTTTTT. Residues: CASSYSPSNTGELFF.

This clonotype appeared a few times. The chain joins TRBV11-2 to TRBJ2-2; no firm D call. The CDR3 is 15 residues long. V was trimmed by 0 bases and J by 2 bases, leaving 7 bases between them. The germline V gene has CDR1 SGHAT and CDR2 FQNNGV. This chain's CDR3 is CASSLEAVNTGELFF. In DNA form, the CDR3 reads TGTGCCAGCAGCTTAGAAGCCGTCAACACCGGGGAGCTGTTTTTT.

This clonotype was seen more than once but under ten times. V and J are TRBV5-1 and TRBJ2-7, with D perhaps matching TRBD2 (5 bases). This CDR3 is 14 amino acids long. V was pared by 2 bases and J by 6 bases, with 15 bases between. Per the germline V gene, CDR1 is SGHRS and CDR2 is YFSETQ. The CDR3 protein is CASSFDPDGSEQYV. In nucleotides, the CDR3 is TGCGCCAGCAGCTTTGACCCTGATGGGAGCGAGCAGTACGTC.

J is TRBJ2-1 and V is TRBV7-8, with a possible D match to TRBD2 (6 bases). The CDR3 has 16 residues. V gave up 1 base and J gave up 2 bases, with 12 bases separating them. CDR1 is SGHVS, CDR2 FQNEAQ, per germline. The CDR3 region has the DNA TGTGCCAGCAGCTTAGATTTGCGGGACGCCTACAATGAGCAGTTCTTC. This translates into CASSLDLRDAYNEQFF. Variable domain in full (rest from reference TRBV7-8 and TRBJ2-1): GAGVSQSPRYKVAKRGQDVALRCDPISGHVSLFWYQQALGQGPEFLTYFQNEAQLDKSGLPSDRFFAERPEGSVSTLKIQRTQQEDSAVYLCASSLDLRDAYNEQFFGPGTRLTVL.

CDR3 coding DNA: TGTGCCAGCAGTGAAACTAGCTCCTACAATGAGCAGTTCTTC. As protein: CASSETSSYNEQFF. The chain employs TRBV6-1 and TRBJ2-1; tentative D call: TRBD2 (5 bases). Trimming shortened V by 2 bases and J by 0 bases, and 5 bases separated the two germline ends. This CDR3 region has 14 residues. Germline V gene lookup returns CDR1 MNHNS and CDR2 SASEGT.

J is TRBJ2-1 and V is TRBV7-8; D may correspond to TRBD1 or TRBD2 (5 bases each). Germline V gene lookup returns CDR1 SGHVS and CDR2 FQNEAQ. Trimming stripped 4 bases from V and 8 bases from J, with 12 bases between. CDR3 length: 13 residues. CDR3: CASSSSGRYEQFF. The CDR3 nucleotides are TGTGCCAGCAGCTCGTCGGGACGCTATGAGCAGTTCTTC.

This clonotype has just a few counts. V gene TRBV20-1 combines with J gene TRBJ2-7; D is possibly TRBD1 or TRBD2 (5 bases each). The germline V gene encodes CDR1 DFQATT and CDR2 SNEGSKA (reference sequence). Trimming removed 1 base from V and 7 bases from J, with 14 bases in between. The CDR3 is made up of 13 amino acids. In DNA, the CDR3 is TGCAGTGCTAGAGGCGATTTGAGGGGTGAGCAGTACTTC. Translating it yields CSARGDLRGEQYF.

This clonotype was observed a handful of times. V gene TRBV11-1 combines with J gene TRBJ2-1, with TRBD2 matching 9 bases. This CDR3 region has 19 residues. The germline gives CDR1 SGHAT, CDR2 FQDESV (reference sequence). V was clipped by 1 base and J by 5 bases; unmatched bases: 15. The CDR3 DNA sequence: TGTGCCAGCAGCTTAGTTGGTTTTAGGGGACTAGCTAACGACAATGAGCAGTTCTTC. Amino acids: CASSLVGFRGLANDNEQFF. The complete variable domain, with remaining parts taken from reference TRBV11-1 and TRBJ2-1, reads EAEVAQSPRYKITEKSQAVAFWCDPISGHATLYWYRQILGQGPELLVQFQDESVVDDSQLPKDRFSAERLKGVDSTLKIQPAELGDSAMYLCASSLVGFRGLANDNEQFFGPGTRLTVL.

This clonotype was counted between two and nine times. The DNA of the CDR3 is TGTGCCACCAGCAGATCCCGACTAGCGGGGGCCGCTAACACCGGGGAGCTGTTTTTT. This sequence encodes CATSRSRLAGAANTGELFF. The chain joins TRBV15 to TRBJ2-2; 12 positions agree with TRBD2. CDR1 and CDR2 (germline): LNHNV, YYDKDF (reference sequence). Germline trimming cut 2 bases from V and 2 bases from J; bases unmatched to any gene: 9. The CDR3 sequence is 19 residues long.

The V call is TRBV19, the J call TRBJ2-3; 7 bases are a match to TRBD2. The CDR3 has 16 residues. Trimming took 5 bases from V and 3 from J; bases not matched to a gene: 11. Germline-derived CDR1 and CDR2 are LNHDA and SQIVND (reference sequence). The CDR3 DNA reads TGTGCCAGTAGTGACCCCCTAGCGGCCGGGACAGATACGCAGTATTTT. Translating gives CASSDPLAAGTDTQYF.

The rearrangement links TRBV6-1 to TRBJ2-7; D may be TRBD1 or TRBD2 (5 bases each). The germline CDR1 and CDR2 sequences are MNHNS and SASEGT. V lost 4 bases and J 4 bases, leaving 14 bases between the germline ends. This CDR3 spans 14 amino acids. CDR3 residues: CASSGQLAKYEQYF. The DNA of the CDR3 is TGTGCCAGCAGTGGACAGCTAGCAAAATACGAGCAGTACTTC.

This clonotype was detected only a few times. The V and J genes are TRBV10-2 and TRBJ2-7; TRBD2 matches 7 bases. J was trimmed by 3 bases and V by 5 bases; bases with no gene match: 7. Looked up from germline, CDR1 is WSHSY and CDR2 is SAAADI. This CDR3 comprises 14 residues. DNA of the CDR3: TGCGCCAGCAGTCCCGGGACTACCCTCTACGAGCAGTACTTC. Its translation: CASSPGTTLYEQYF.

Here the CDR3 reads CASSREVTEAFF. CDR3 nucleotide sequence: TGTGCCAGCAGTCGCGAGGTCACTGAAGCTTTCTTT. The genes are TRBV2 and TRBJ1-1; D gene unclear. The CDR3 spans 12 residues. Between the trimmed V and J ends, which lost 5 bases and 4 bases, there was a span of 8 bases. The germline CDR1 and CDR2 sequences are SNHLY and FYNNEI.

The rearrangement links TRBV9 to TRBJ2-1; D is undetermined. The germline V gene has CDR1 SGDLS and CDR2 YYNGEE. The CDR3 extends over 14 amino acids. The germline V and J ends were trimmed by 7 bases and 3 bases, with 14 bases remaining between them. The CDR3 is CASGSELSYNEQFF. The DNA for the CDR3 is TGTGCCAGCGGTTCGGAGCTTAGCTACAATGAGCAGTTCTTC.

This clonotype occurred a few times. The chain uses TRBV20-1 and TRBJ2-1; TRBD1 matches 9 bases. V lost 5 bases to trimming and J lost 4 bases; unmatched junction nucleotides: 9. Germline V gene sequence: CDR1 DFQATT, CDR2 SNEGSKA (reference sequence). This CDR3 is 15 amino acids long. The CDR3 coding sequence is TGCAGTGCTGGACAGGGGCGGACATGGTACAATGAGCAGTTCTTC. It is translated as CSAGQGRTWYNEQFF.

The chain couples TRBV10-3 to TRBJ2-7; possible D gene TRBD2, 5 bases. This CDR3 is 14 amino acids long. Deletions cut 0 bases from V and 7 bases from J, with 13 bases between. Germline V lookup: CDR1 ENHRY, CDR2 SYGVKD. CDR3 amino acids: CAISESDLRGEQYV. The CDR3 DNA sequence: TGTGCCATCAGTGAGTCGGACCTACGAGGGGAGCAGTACGTC.

This clonotype was counted between two and nine times. J is TRBJ2-3 and V is TRBV5-1; D unclear. The CDR3 contains 14 residues. CDR1 SGHRS and CDR2 YFSETQ come from the germline V gene. Trimming shortened V by 2 bases and J by 1 base, and 8 bases separated the two germline ends. CDR3: CASSFYQGTDTQYF. CDR3 in DNA: TGCGCCAGCAGCTTTTACCAGGGCACAGATACGCAGTATTTT.

This clonotype was detected only a few times. This chain joins TRBV6-5 and TRBJ2-3; D call uncertain. The CDR3 sequence is 14 residues long. Trimming stripped 2 bases from V and 2 bases from J, with 8 bases between. CDR1 is MNHEY and CDR2 is SVGAGI in the germline V gene. CDR3 protein: CASSYADFTDTQYF. The CDR3 nucleotides are TGTGCCAGCAGTTACGCAGATTTCACAGATACGCAGTATTTT.

The chain links TRBV10-3 to TRBJ2-1; D tentatively reads TRBD1 or TRBD2 (6 bases each). Trimming left V 3 bases short and J 4 bases short, with 13 bases between. Germline V lookup: CDR1 ENHRY, CDR2 SYGVKD. CDR3 size: 15 residues. CDR3 in DNA: TGTGCCATCAGTGAAAAGGGGGGCCGTTACAATGAGCAGTTCTTC. It yields the protein CAISEKGGRYNEQFF.

The chain links TRBV10-3 to TRBJ2-3; possibly TRBD2 for D (5 bases). Germline V gives CDR1 ENHRY, CDR2 SYGVKD. The V end was cut by 3 bases, the J end by 1 base, with 11 bases between. The CDR3 covers 15 residues. The DNA of the CDR3 is TGTGCCATCAGTGACCGTCCCGGGGGCACAGATACGCAGTATTTT. This translates into CAISDRPGGTDTQYF.

The genes are TRBV16 and TRBJ2-1; no clear D. CDR3 length: 12 residues. V shed 0 bases and J shed 10 bases, with 7 bases lying between them. Germline assignment: CDR1 KGHSY and CDR2 FQNENV. CDR3 nucleotide sequence: TGTGCCAGCAGCCAATCTTACAGAGAGCAGTTCTTC. Translated, it gives CASSQSYREQFF.